A selection of T cell receptor beta chains follows, all from one sample in a study of blood T cell repertoires in COVID-19. Sequencing was performed with immunoSEQ multiplex PCR; in TCRdb, only in-frame clones are kept and a portion is missing. The sample shows 200,000 to 250,000 clones, 80% to 85% of them seen only once. Sequenced: peripheral blood. The receptors were gathered from a man aged 30 to 45 with active or convalescent COVID-19. Each CDR3 is given with its conserved first and last residue. The D gene is left open where the match is weak. Some rows have no size entry. The others give once, few or many, or a class for an expanded clone.

j_call v_call d_call clone_size cdr3_nt cdr3_aa
TRBJ2-1 TRBV5-1 - - TGCGCCAGCAGCCGAACGGATGAGCAGTTCTTC CASSRTDEQFF
TRBJ2-2 TRBV4-3 TRBD2 once TGCGCCAGCAGCCAAGAACCCATAGCGGGAGTCACCACCGGGGAGCTGTTTTTT CASSQEPIAGVTTGELFF
TRBJ2-6 TRBV7-2 TRBD2 - TGTGCCAGCAGCCGGCTAGCGGGAGCCACGGGGGGGGCCAACGTCCTGACTTTC CASSRLAGATGGANVLTF
TRBJ2-1 TRBV11-3 TRBD2 many TGTGCCAGCAGCCCTCGACTAGCGGGAGGGAACAATGAGCAGTTCTTC CASSPRLAGGNNEQFF
TRBJ2-7 TRBV9 TRBD2 - TGTGCCAGCAGCGCATCCGGGCTAGCGGGACTACCCTACGAGCAGTACTTC CASSASGLAGLPYEQYF
TRBJ2-5 TRBV25-1 TRBD2 - TGTGCCAGCAGTGACCAGCGGGGGCAAGAGACCCAGTACTTC CASSDQRGQETQYF
TRBJ2-1 TRBV11-3 - - TGTGCCAGCAGCTTGGGGAGCGATGAGCAGTTCTTC CASSLGSDEQFF
TRBJ2-1 TRBV30 - - TGTGCCTGGAGTGTATCGGTCGGGCAGGGGGGATACAATGAGCAGTTCTTC CAWSVSVGQGGYNEQFF
TRBJ2-7 TRBV5-6 TRBD2 once TGTGCCAGCACCACACCAGGGAGGGGCGAGCAGTACTTC CASTTPGRGEQYF
TRBJ2-7 TRBV5-1 TRBD1 - TGCGCCAGCAGCTCGTGGACAGGCTCCTACGAGCAGTACTTC CASSSWTGSYEQYF
TRBJ1-5 TRBV30 - - TGTGCCTGGACCACAGGTGGCAATCAGCCCCAGCATTTT CAWTTGGNQPQHF
TRBJ1-5 TRBV10-3 TRBD1 - TGTGCCATCAGTATGACAGGGACGGGGCAGCCCCAGCATTTT CAISMTGTGQPQHF
TRBJ1-5 TRBV6-6 - few TGTGCCAGCAGAGGGGAGGGGCCAGGGCAGCCCCAGCATTTT CASRGEGPGQPQHF
TRBJ1-4 TRBV23-1 TRBD1 - TGCGCCAGCAGTCAATCGTGGACAGGTAGACCCTTTTTT CASSQSWTGRPFF
TRBJ1-6 TRBV5-1 TRBD1 - TGCGCCAGCAGCGCCGGACAGGGGGGAAATTCACCCCTCCACTTT CASSAGQGGNSPLHF
TRBJ1-4 TRBV4-3 - - TGCGCCAGCAGCCAGGGGACACCCGATGATGCAACTAATGAAAAACTGTTTTTT CASSQGTPDDATNEKLFF
TRBJ2-1 TRBV2 TRBD1 - TGTGCCAGCAGTTCTCCCTCGGGACAGGGGAAGAATGAGCAGTTCTTC CASSSPSGQGKNEQFF
TRBJ1-1 TRBV20-1 - - TGCAGTGCTAGTCGGCCCTATGGGCCTGGCACTGAAGCTTTCTTT CSASRPYGPGTEAFF
TRBJ2-1 TRBV9 TRBD2 - TGTGCCAGCAGCGCCGAGGCAAGCGGGGACCTCAGTGAGCAGTTCTTC CASSAEASGDLSEQFF
TRBJ2-7 TRBV11-3 TRBD2 - TGTGCCAGCAGCGCGGGGGGGGCGAATGTCTACGAGCAGTACTTC CASSAGGANVYEQYF
TRBJ2-5 TRBV5-6 - - TGTGCCAGCAGTGCTACAGGGTACGAGACCCAGTACTTC CASSATGYETQYF
TRBJ2-3 TRBV28 TRBD2 - TGTGCCAGCAGCCAAGCCGTCCCGGGACTAGCTGGCACAGATACGCAGTATTTT CASSQAVPGLAGTDTQYF
TRBJ2-5 TRBV7-3 TRBD2 once TGTGCCAGCAGCCCGACTAGCGGAAAGACCCAGTACTTC CASSPTSGKTQYF
TRBJ2-6 TRBV7-2 TRBD1 - TGTGCCAGCAGATCCCGACAGGGGAACCCGTTCTCTGGGGCCAACGTCCTGACTTTC CASRSRQGNPFSGANVLTF
TRBJ2-3 TRBV3-1/TRBV3-2 TRBD2 - TGTGCCAGCAGCCAAGATCAACTAGCGGGCCACACAGATACGCAGTATTTT CASSQDQLAGHTDTQYF
TRBJ2-6 TRBV29-1 TRBD1 - TGCAGCGTTGAAGGAGGGGGCGCTGGGGCCAACGTCCTGACTTTC CSVEGGGAGANVLTF
TRBJ2-3 TRBV30 TRBD2 few TGTGCCTGGAGTGCGGGACTAGCGGGAGTGGATACGCAGTATTTT CAWSAGLAGVDTQYF
TRBJ2-7 TRBV5-1 TRBD1 once TGCGCCAGCAGCGGAAAGACAGGGGCGGGCGAGCAGTACTTC CASSGKTGAGEQYF
TRBJ2-3 TRBV7-9 - - TGTGCCAGCAGCTCGGGGGTCTCGGGAGATACGCAGTATTTT CASSSGVSGDTQYF
TRBJ1-4 TRBV27 - - TGTGCCAGCAGTTTATCTTCCAGGGGTAATGAAAAACTGTTTTTT CASSLSSRGNEKLFF
TRBJ2-1 TRBV5-1 - - TGCGCCAGCAGCTTGGAACAGGTCCCTTGGGATGAGCAGTTCTTC CASSLEQVPWDEQFF
TRBJ1-5 TRBV7-3 TRBD1 few TGTGCCAGCAGCCTGGACAGGAATCAGCCCCAGCATTTT CASSLDRNQPQHF
TRBJ2-7 TRBV18 TRBD1 - TGTGCCAGCTCACCGGGACAGGCAGGAACCTACGAGCAGTACTTC CASSPGQAGTYEQYF
TRBJ2-1 TRBV4-1 TRBD2 - TGCGCCAGCAGCCCAGGGACTAGCGGGAGTCTTCGTCATGAGCAGTTCTTC CASSPGTSGSLRHEQFF
TRBJ1-2 TRBV4-3 - - TGCGCCAGCAGCGAAACGACAGGAGAGGGGTATGTGGGAGGCTACACCTTC CASSETTGEGYVGGYTF
TRBJ2-5 TRBV4-3 TRBD1 - TGCGCCAGCAGCCAAGGTCCAGGGGGCAGGGAGACCCAGTACTTC CASSQGPGGRETQYF
TRBJ2-3 TRBV6-2/TRBV6-3 TRBD2 - TGTGCCAGCAGTTACCCTCAAACTAGCGAGCCCACAGATACGCAGTATTTT CASSYPQTSEPTDTQYF
TRBJ1-2 TRBV7-9 - - TGTGCCAGCACCTTTACCCGACAGGCAAATAACTATGGCTACACCTTC CASTFTRQANNYGYTF
TRBJ1-3 TRBV12-3/TRBV12-4 - - TGTGCCAGCAGTTTAGCGCGGAACACCATATATTTT CASSLARNTIYF
TRBJ1-4 TRBV2 TRBD1 few TGTGCCAGCAGTGGGGCAGGGGGAAAAGAAAAACTGTTTTTT CASSGAGGKEKLFF
TRBJ2-5 TRBV7-2 TRBD2 - TGTGCCAGCAGCTCAACAGCGGGGGGGGGACAAGAGACCCAGTACTTC CASSSTAGGGQETQYF
TRBJ1-5 TRBV15 - - TGTGCCACCAGCAGAGACGGCAATCAGCCCCAGCATTTT CATSRDGNQPQHF
TRBJ2-1 TRBV10-3 TRBD1 - TGTGCCATCAGTGCCTCCGGGACACCAGGGGGCAATGAGCAGTTCTTC CAISASGTPGGNEQFF
TRBJ2-5 TRBV27 TRBD1 - TGTGCCAGTATGACAGGGGCGGGGACCCAGTACTTC CASMTGAGTQYF
TRBJ2-1 TRBV28 - - TGTGCCAGCGTGCAGAACAATGAGCAGTTCTTC CASVQNNEQFF
TRBJ1-2 TRBV24-1 - once TGTGCCACCAGTCATCCAGGATCATTTGGCTACACCTTC CATSHPGSFGYTF
TRBJ1-4 TRBV5-1 - - TGCGCCAGCAGCTTGGTGCCAGGGCAAGGAACTAATGAAAAACTGTTTTTT CASSLVPGQGTNEKLFF
TRBJ2-4 TRBV14 - once TGTGCCAGCAGCCCTATTGGGCAGCCGGCCAAAAACATTCAGTACTTC CASSPIGQPAKNIQYF
TRBJ2-1 TRBV6-5 - - TGTGCCACAGGGCCGGGGACTCTCGATAATGAGCAGTTCTTC CATGPGTLDNEQFF
TRBJ2-2 TRBV15 TRBD1 - TGTGCCACCAGCAGAGGGACAGGGGCAGCCGGGGAGCTGTTTTTT CATSRGTGAAGELFF
TRBJ2-7 TRBV6-6 TRBD2 - TGTGCCAGCAGTACCCCAGGACTAGCGGGCGCCTACGAGCAGTACTTC CASSTPGLAGAYEQYF
TRBJ2-7 TRBV10-3 TRBD1 - TGTGCCATCAGTGACAAGGACAGGGATCGATACGAGCAGTACTTC CAISDKDRDRYEQYF
TRBJ2-1 TRBV7-9 TRBD2 few TGTGCCAGCAGCCAAAGCGGGAGGGCCAATGAGCAGTTCTTC CASSQSGRANEQFF
TRBJ1-5 TRBV5-1 TRBD1 once TGCGCCAGCAGCTTGGGTGGGGACAGAGCCCAGCCCCAGCATTTT CASSLGGDRAQPQHF